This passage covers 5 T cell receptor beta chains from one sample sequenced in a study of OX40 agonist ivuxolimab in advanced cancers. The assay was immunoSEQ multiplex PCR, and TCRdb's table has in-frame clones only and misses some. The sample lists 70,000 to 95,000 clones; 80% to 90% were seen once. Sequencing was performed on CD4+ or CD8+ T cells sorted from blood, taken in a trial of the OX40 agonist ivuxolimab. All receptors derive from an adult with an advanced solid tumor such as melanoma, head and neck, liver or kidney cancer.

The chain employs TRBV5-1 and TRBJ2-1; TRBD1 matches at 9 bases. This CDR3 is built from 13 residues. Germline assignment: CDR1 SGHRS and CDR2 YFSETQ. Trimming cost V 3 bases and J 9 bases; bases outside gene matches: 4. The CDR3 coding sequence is TGCGCCAGCAGCTGGACAGGGGTTGGTGAGCAGTTCTTC. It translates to CASSWTGVGEQFF.

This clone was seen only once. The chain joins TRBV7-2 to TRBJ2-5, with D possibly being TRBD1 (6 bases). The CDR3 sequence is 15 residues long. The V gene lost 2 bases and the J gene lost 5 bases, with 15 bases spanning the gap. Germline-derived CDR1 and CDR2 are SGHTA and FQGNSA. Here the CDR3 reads CASSLWLAQGETQYF. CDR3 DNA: TGTGCCAGCAGCTTATGGCTAGCTCAGGGGGAGACCCAGTACTTC.

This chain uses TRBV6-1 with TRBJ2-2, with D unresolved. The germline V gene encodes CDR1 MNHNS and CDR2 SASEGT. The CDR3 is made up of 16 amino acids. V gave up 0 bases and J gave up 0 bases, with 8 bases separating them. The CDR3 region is CASSEALGTNTGELFF. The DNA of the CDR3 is TGTGCCAGCAGTGAAGCTCTAGGGACGAACACCGGGGAGCTGTTTTTT.

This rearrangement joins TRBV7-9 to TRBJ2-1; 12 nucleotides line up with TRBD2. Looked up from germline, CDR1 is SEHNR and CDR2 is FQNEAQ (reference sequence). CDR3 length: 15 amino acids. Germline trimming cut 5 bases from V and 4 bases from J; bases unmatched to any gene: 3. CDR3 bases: TGTGCCAGCAGCCCTAGCGGGAGGGAGTACAATGAGCAGTTCTTC. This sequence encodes CASSPSGREYNEQFF.

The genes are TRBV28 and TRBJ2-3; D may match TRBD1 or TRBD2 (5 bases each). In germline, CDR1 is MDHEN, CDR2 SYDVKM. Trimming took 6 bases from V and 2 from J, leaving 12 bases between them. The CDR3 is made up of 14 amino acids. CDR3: CASRMGDHTDTQYF. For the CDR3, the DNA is TGTGCCAGCAGGATGGGGGATCACACAGATACGCAGTATTTT. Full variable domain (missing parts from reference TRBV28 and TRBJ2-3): DVKVTQSSRYLVKRTGEKVFLECVQDMDHENMFWYRQDPGLGLRLIYFSYDVKMKEKGDIPEGYSVSREKKERFSLILESASTNQTSMYLCASRMGDHTDTQYFGPGTRLTVL.